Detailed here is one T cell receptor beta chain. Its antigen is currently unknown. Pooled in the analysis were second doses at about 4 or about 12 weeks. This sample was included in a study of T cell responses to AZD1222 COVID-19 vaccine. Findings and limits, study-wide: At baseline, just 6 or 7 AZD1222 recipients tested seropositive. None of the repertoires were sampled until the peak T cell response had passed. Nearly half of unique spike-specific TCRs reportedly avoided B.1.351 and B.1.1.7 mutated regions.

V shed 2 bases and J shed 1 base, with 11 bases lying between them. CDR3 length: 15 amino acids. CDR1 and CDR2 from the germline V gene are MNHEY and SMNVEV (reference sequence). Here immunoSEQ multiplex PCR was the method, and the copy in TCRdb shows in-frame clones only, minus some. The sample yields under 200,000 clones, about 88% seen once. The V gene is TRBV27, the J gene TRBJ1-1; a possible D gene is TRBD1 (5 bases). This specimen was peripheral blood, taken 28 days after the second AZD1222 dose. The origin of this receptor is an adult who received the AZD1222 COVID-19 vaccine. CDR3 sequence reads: CASSLLPGSNTEAFF. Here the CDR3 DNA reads TGTGCCAGCAGTTTACTACCAGGGTCGAACACTGAAGCTTTCTTT.